This is a list of T cell receptor beta chains from one sample in a study of human T cells and chemical hapten exposure. TCRdb reprocessed the RACE reads via MiXCR and lists one record per CDR3 protein. The profile shows about 380,000 distinct CDR3 sequences, roughly 4.8% of them singletons. The starting material was whole blood, obtained in connection with sensitization to the hapten diphenylcyclopropenone (DPC). These receptors came from a woman between 45 and 65 years old with alopecia areata. Some clones in this sample may be carry-over from other donors' samples. Both conserved end residues are part of each CDR3. A D gene is named only where the DNA matches it firmly. Only part of the rows carry a size: once, few, many, or a class if the clone is expanded.

many,TRBD2,TRBV6-5,TRBJ2-3,CASRPLRGGGTDTQYF,TGTGCCAGCAGACCCCTTCGCGGGGGGGGCACAGATACGCAGTATTTT
NA,TRBD1,TRBV27,TRBJ1-1,CASSPRDRGDTEAFF,TGTGCCAGCAGCCCCCGAGACAGGGGCGACACTGAAGCTTTCTTT
NA,TRBD1,TRBV9,TRBJ2-3,CASSVQGGEGSDTQYF,TGTGCCAGCAGCGTACAAGGGGGCGAAGGTTCAGATACGCAGTATTTT
many,TRBD1,TRBV3-1,TRBJ1-2,CASSRDFRDSYGYTF,TGTGCCAGCAGCCGAGACTTCCGGGACAGTTATGGCTACACCTTC
NA,NA,TRBV7-9,TRBJ1-1,CASSSQGRMIRAFF,TGTGCCAGCAGCTCCCAGGGGCGCATGATACGGGCTTTCTTT
many,NA,TRBV12-3/TRBV12-4,TRBJ2-3,CASSYPTVASPDTQYF,TGTGCCAGCAGTTACCCAACCGTGGCCTCCCCAGATACGCAGTATTTT
many,TRBD1,TRBV6-1,TRBJ1-1,CASTPTGTGNTEAFF,TGTGCCAGCACTCCAACCGGGACAGGAAACACTGAAGCTTTCTTT
NA,TRBD1,TRBV3-1,TRBJ2-5,CASSLEAGGKETQYF,TGTGCCAGCAGCCTCGAAGCAGGGGGTAAAGAGACCCAGTACTTC
many,TRBD1,TRBV20-1,TRBJ2-3,CSAIAGQGADTQYF,TGCAGTGCCATCGCGGGACAGGGGGCAGATACGCAGTATTTT
many,NA,TRBV6-1,TRBJ1-1,CASSESPEAFF,TGTGCCAGCAGTGAATCCCCCGAAGCTTTCTTT
few,NA,TRBV4-2,TRBJ2-5,CASSSTGGPETQYF,TGTGCCAGCAGCTCCACTGGGGGGCCCGAGACCCAGTACTTC
many,NA,TRBV4-3,TRBJ2-1,CASSQRGDEQFF,TGCGCCAGCAGCCAACGAGGCGATGAGCAGTTCTTC
many,TRBD2,TRBV11-1,TRBJ2-4,CASSLGAGGAWREIQYF,TGTGCCAGCAGCTTAGGGGCGGGAGGGGCCTGGAGGGAGATTCAGTACTTC
many,TRBD2,TRBV29-1,TRBJ2-3,CSVLAGGEKADTQYF,TGCAGCGTTCTAGCGGGGGGCGAAAAGGCAGATACGCAGTATTTT
many,NA,TRBV29-1,TRBJ1-2,CSVETRIGGYTF,TGCAGCGTTGAAACCAGGATCGGCGGCTACACCTTC
NA,NA,TRBV30,TRBJ2-5,CAWSSFPGETQYF,TGTGCCTGGAGTTCGTTCCCCGGGGAGACCCAGTACTTC
many,TRBD1,TRBV2,TRBJ1-4,CAIRDSGGKLFF,TGTGCCATCCGGGACAGTGGCGGAAAACTGTTTTTT
many,NA,TRBV18,TRBJ2-5,CASSPYELETQYF,TGTGCCAGCTCACCCTACGAGTTGGAGACCCAGTACTTC
few,NA,TRBV20-1,TRBJ2-3,CSASRSRGENTQYF,TGCAGTGCTAGCCGGAGCCGGGGAGAAAATACGCAGTATTTT
NA,NA,TRBV4-1,TRBJ1-6,CASSQETDNSPLHF,TGCGCCAGCAGCCAAGAGACCGATAATTCACCCCTCCACTTT
few,NA,TRBV7-9,TRBJ1-2,CAFSPGGPQGYTF,TGTGCCTTTAGCCCAGGTGGACCACAAGGCTACACCTTC
many,NA,TRBV5-5,TRBJ1-2,CASSLEGHTSIGYTF,TGTGCCAGCAGCTTGGAAGGGCATACCTCAATCGGCTACACCTTC
few,NA,TRBV2,TRBJ2-3,CASSEARGGTDTQYF,TGTGCCAGCAGTGAAGCGCGGGGAGGCACAGATACGCAGTATTTT
few,TRBD1,TRBV7-9,TRBJ2-5,CASSLPAQGAEEETQYF,TGTGCCAGCAGCTTGCCTGCACAGGGGGCTGAGGAAGAGACCCAGTACTTC
many,TRBD1,TRBV6-1,TRBJ1-1,CASSPTGRVDTEAFF,TGTGCCAGCAGTCCGACAGGGAGAGTGGACACTGAAGCTTTCTTT
many,NA,TRBV12-3/TRBV12-4,TRBJ1-6,CASSLEGNSPLHF,TGTGCCAGCAGTTTGGAGGGGAATTCACCCCTCCACTTT
many,TRBD2,TRBV6-5,TRBJ2-3,CASSPGLAAADTQYF,TGTGCCAGCAGTCCAGGACTAGCAGCAGCAGATACGCAGTATTTT
many,NA,TRBV29-1,TRBJ1-5,CSVESGGIGQPQHF,TGCAGCGTTGAAAGTGGGGGTATAGGTCAGCCCCAGCATTTT
many,TRBD2,TRBV4-3,TRBJ2-6,CASSKSTSQSSGANVLTF,TGCGCCAGCAGCAAGTCGACTAGCCAGAGCTCTGGGGCCAACGTCCTGACTTTC
many,TRBD1,TRBV20-1,TRBJ1-5,CSARYGQGHSNQPQHF,TGCAGTGCTAGATATGGACAGGGTCATAGCAATCAGCCCCAGCATTTT
NA,NA,TRBV30,TRBJ2-1,CAWSRGPAEQFF,TGTGCCTGGAGTCGCGGGCCCGCCGAGCAGTTCTTC
many,NA,TRBV6-1,TRBJ1-6,CASSEAPRGDSPLHF,TGTGCCAGCAGTGAAGCGCCAAGGGGTGATTCACCCCTCCACTTT
many,NA,TRBV2,TRBJ1-1,CASSEGGRARGTEAFF,TGTGCCAGCAGTGAAGGAGGTAGGGCTAGAGGCACTGAAGCTTTCTTT
few,NA,TRBV3-1,TRBJ2-6,CASSQTASGANVLTF,TGTGCCAGCAGCCAGACAGCCTCTGGGGCCAACGTCCTGACTTTC
NA,NA,TRBV7-2,TRBJ2-5,CASSLAQRVETQYF,TGTGCCAGCAGCTTAGCCCAGCGGGTAGAGACCCAGTACTTC
many,NA,TRBV18,TRBJ1-5,CASSPAASGNQPQHF,TGTGCCAGCTCACCGGCAGCCAGCGGCAATCAGCCCCAGCATTTT
many,TRBD2,TRBV20-1,TRBJ2-7,CSARLAGVSYEQYF,TGCAGTGCTAGGTTAGCGGGAGTTTCCTACGAGCAGTACTTC
few,NA,TRBV4-1,TRBJ2-7,CASSPWGAPSSYEQYF,TGCGCCAGCAGCCCCTGGGGAGCGCCTAGCTCCTACGAGCAGTACTTC
many,TRBD1,TRBV9,TRBJ2-3,CASSVEGGVSQGDTQYF,TGTGCCAGCAGCGTAGAAGGGGGCGTTAGTCAAGGAGATACGCAGTATTTT
many,NA,TRBV29-1,TRBJ2-3,CSVEDGPITDTQYF,TGCAGCGTTGAGGACGGTCCTATCACAGATACGCAGTATTTT
many,NA,TRBV9,TRBJ1-4,CASSVAGGLGEKLFF,TGTGCCAGCAGCGTAGCTGGCGGACTTGGGGAAAAACTGTTTTTT
NA,TRBD2,TRBV2,TRBJ2-7,CASSGTSGTIYEQYF,TGTGCCAGCAGTGGGACTAGCGGGACGATCTACGAGCAGTACTTC
many,TRBD2,TRBV6-1,TRBJ2-3,CASSIFGGGAATTDTQYF,TGTGCCAGCAGCATTTTCGGCGGGGGGGCCGCAACGACAGATACGCAGTATTTT
NA,TRBD1,TRBV6-6,TRBJ2-4,CAITDRGRNIQYF,TGTGCCATCACGGACAGGGGACGAAACATTCAGTACTTC
few,NA,TRBV7-2,TRBJ1-4,CASSLWRDNEKLFF,TGTGCCAGCAGCCTTTGGCGGGACAATGAAAAACTGTTTTTT
few,NA,TRBV7-9,TRBJ2-7,CASSVTGELSYEQYF,TGTGCCAGCAGCGTTACGGGGGAATTATCCTACGAGCAGTACTTC
NA,TRBD2,TRBV20-1,TRBJ2-2,CSARDRGLAGPNTGELFF,TGCAGTGCTAGAGATCGGGGACTAGCGGGCCCGAACACCGGGGAGCTGTTTTTT
many,TRBD2,TRBV7-2,TRBJ2-5,CASSSPGGQETQYF,TGTGCCAGCAGCTCCCCGGGGGGTCAAGAGACCCAGTACTTC
many,TRBD2,TRBV20-1,TRBJ2-7,CSAPDATSGPTYEQYF,TGCAGTGCCCCCGACGCGACTAGCGGGCCGACCTACGAGCAGTACTTC
NA,NA,TRBV7-9,TRBJ1-3,CASSPQGSGNTIYF,TGTGCCAGCAGCCCCCAGGGCTCTGGAAACACCATATATTTT
NA,NA,TRBV27,TRBJ1-6,CASSFGGAHSPLHF,TGTGCCAGCAGTTTTGGGGGGGCCCATTCACCCCTCCACTTT
many,NA,TRBV29-1,TRBJ1-1,CSVDGGNTEAFF,TGCAGCGTTGACGGGGGGAACACTGAAGCTTTCTTT
few,NA,TRBV19,TRBJ1-5,CASSKGDYSNQPQHF,TGTGCCAGTAGTAAAGGTGACTATAGCAATCAGCCCCAGCATTTT
many,TRBD2,TRBV4-3,TRBJ2-2,CASSQDATSGRGAGELFF,TGCGCCAGCAGCCAAGATGCCACTAGCGGGAGGGGTGCCGGGGAGCTGTTTTTT
many,NA,TRBV18,TRBJ2-3,CASSPITSPGTDTQYF,TGTGCCAGCTCACCGATCACTAGTCCGGGCACAGATACGCAGTATTTT
NA,TRBD1,TRBV5-4,TRBJ1-6,CASSRKTGEGSPLHF,TGTGCCAGCAGCCGCAAGACAGGGGAAGGTTCACCCCTCCACTTT
few,NA,TRBV20-1,TRBJ2-3,CSAMAGSDTQYF,TGCAGTGCTATGGCTGGGTCAGATACGCAGTATTTT
many,NA,TRBV29-1,TRBJ1-2,CSVPGAYGYTF,TGCAGCGTCCCAGGGGCCTATGGCTACACCTTC
many,NA,TRBV24-1,TRBJ2-1,CATSDFEGNEQFF,TGTGCCACCAGTGATTTTGAGGGAAATGAGCAGTTCTTC
many,TRBD1,TRBV29-1,TRBJ1-2,CSTFTGTGNYGYTF,TGCAGCACATTCACCGGGACAGGGAACTATGGCTACACCTTC